This TCR beta chain originates from a study of blood T cell repertoires in COVID-19. Study information: Sites across the United States, Italy and Spain contributed samples from acute and convalescent COVID-19. PBMCs, B-cell-depleted T cells, or T cells were the source of the cDNA or gDNA that made up the material.

Generated by immunoSEQ multiplex PCR, the TCRdb table keeps only in-frame clones and is missing some. The sample includes approximately 150,000 clones, 70% to 90% of them seen just once. Germline V CDR1 and CDR2: SGHKS, YYEKEE (reference sequence). V lost 3 bases and J 4 bases, leaving 17 bases between the germline ends. This CDR3 spans 16 amino acids. The chain is built from TRBV5-5 and TRBJ1-3; D may be TRBD1 (5 bases). This clonotype was sampled from a woman aged 80 or over with COVID-19, enrolled during active disease. The sample consisted of peripheral blood. CDR3 protein: CASSYQSGGRGNTIYF. Written as DNA, the CDR3 is TGTGCCAGCAGCTACCAGTCCGGGGGAAGGGGAAACACCATATATTTT.